This TCR beta chain was profiled in a study of CD4+ T cells in melanoma. Germline V gives CDR1 ENHRY, CDR2 SYGVKD. This CDR3 has 17 residues. V gave up 2 bases and J gave up 4 bases, with 19 bases separating them. Profiled with immunoSEQ multiplex PCR; TCRdb holds only in-frame clones, not every one. This table holds some 14,000 clones, around four fifths found once. The count of this clone is one. Its target is unknown. Regarding the study as a whole: Neoantigen-specific CD4+ T cells in melanoma reportedly had diverse differentiation states. A reported correlation linked neoantigen-specific CD4+ T cells to CD8+, macrophage and B cell function.

The clonotype comes from a human donor with melanoma. Input material: cells from a culture (not recorded whether cultured in vitro). The rearrangement joins TRBV10-3 to TRBJ2-3; no clear D gene. Here the CDR3 DNA reads TGTGCCATCAGTGAGGTTTCGAAAGTGGGCCGTTCAGATACGCAGTATTTT. Translated, it gives CAISEVSKVGRSDTQYF.